This T cell receptor beta chain was identified in a study of T cell responses to AZD1222 COVID-19 vaccine. The overall study: Second-dose recipients at about 4 or about 12 weeks were treated as one pooled group.

Study findings and constraints: Clonal diversity was possibly underestimated, and white British individuals and females predominated among donors. Spike was spanned by vaccine-associated CD4 TCRs, which were dominant at 160-218 and 743-854.

The data were produced by immunoSEQ multiplex PCR, yet TCRdb's version contains in-frame clones alone and is incomplete. Of about 150,000 clones in the sample, around 93% were seen once. From germline, CDR1 is MNHNS and CDR2 SASEGT. V lost 3 bases and J 6 bases, leaving 12 bases between the germline ends. The CDR3 length is 14 residues. Worth noting for this clone: Its antigen is still unknown.

This specimen was peripheral blood, taken on day 0 of AZD1222 vaccination. This clonotype was sampled from an adult in good health. This rearrangement joins TRBV6-1 to TRBJ1-5; no firm D call. Written as DNA, the CDR3 is TGTGCCAGCAGTGACGGAGGTACCCCTCAGCCCCAGCATTTT. It codes for CASSDGGTPQPQHF.